These T cell receptor beta chains were read from a single sample in a study of shared clonotypes between healthy human individuals. TCRdb keeps only in-frame clones here, not all; method: immunoSEQ multiplex PCR. The sample holds 2 million to 2.5 million clones, approximately 94% seen once. Sample: naive CD4+ T cells sorted from blood. The receptors shown here come from a man between 18 and 29 years old in good health. CDR3s include the opening cysteine and the closing phenylalanine or tryptophan. A D gene is named only where the DNA matches it firmly. The size of a clone is reported for some rows only, either as once, few or many, or as a class for expanded clones.

TRBJ1-6	TRBD1	TRBV6-1	.	CASRGQGGNSPLHF
TRBJ1-2	.	TRBV7-9	.	CASSFSHNYGYTF
TRBJ1-6	TRBD1	TRBV7-2	.	CASSLVPPGGGSPLHF
TRBJ1-6	.	TRBV6-5	.	CASSVSLIQGSTLHF
TRBJ1-6	TRBD1	TRBV5-1	.	CASSLEQTGGNSPLHF
TRBJ2-7	TRBD1	TRBV29-1	.	CSVEGGQGYYEQYF
TRBJ1-1	TRBD1	TRBV19	.	CAIRTGKGTEAFF
TRBJ1-1	.	TRBV29-1	.	CSVCDSRTEAFF
TRBJ2-1	TRBD2	TRBV5-6	.	CASSLLVVAGYNEQFF
TRBJ2-7	TRBD1	TRBV5-1	.	CASSLGDRDGYEQYF
TRBJ2-4	TRBD1	TRBV4-1	.	CASSPLDGTGSLQYF
TRBJ1-5	.	TRBV19	.	CASRVTDYSNQPQHF
TRBJ2-3	.	TRBV5-1	.	CASSFQADTQYF
TRBJ2-2	.	TRBV19	.	CASSITTGELFF
TRBJ1-6	.	TRBV5-1	.	CASSLAADLSPLHF
TRBJ1-1	.	TRBV30	.	CAWSVWGQGAEAFF
TRBJ2-3	.	TRBV20-1	.	CSAILPDTQYF
TRBJ2-7	TRBD2	TRBV7-6	once	CASSPVRAGGPAGYEQYF
TRBJ1-1	.	TRBV15	.	CATSRDTVSTEAFF
TRBJ2-1	TRBD2	TRBV6-1	.	CATMGLADNEQFF
TRBJ1-5	.	TRBV12-5	.	CASGYGPNQPQHF
TRBJ2-1	.	TRBV19	few	CASSPLAESNEQFF
TRBJ1-1	.	TRBV6-5	.	CASSYTHLQEGTEAFF
TRBJ1-1	TRBD1	TRBV10-3	.	CAIRQVQGAAGNTEAFF
TRBJ2-2	TRBD1	TRBV2	once	CASSEAQGAGELFF
TRBJ1-4	.	TRBV7-9	.	CASSFGHATNEKLFF
TRBJ2-7	.	TRBV30	.	CAWSLDNKSVHEQYF
TRBJ2-3	.	TRBV9	.	CASSPRAVSSTDTQYF
TRBJ1-1	.	TRBV6-5	.	CASRLTENTEAFF
TRBJ2-7	TRBD2	TRBV11-2	.	CASSLEASGVGEQYF
TRBJ1-3	.	TRBV10-1	once	CASSNKRIAGNTIYF
TRBJ2-7	TRBD1	TRBV10-3	.	CAISERTGSDEQYF
TRBJ2-7	TRBD1	TRBV11-2	.	CASSSTPGQGAEQYF
TRBJ1-5	.	TRBV6-6	.	CASREGLNQPQHF
TRBJ2-3	.	TRBV15	.	CATSIKGAGGADTQYF
TRBJ2-5	TRBD2	TRBV18	.	CASSFTGTSFPGQETQYF
TRBJ2-7	TRBD1	TRBV18	once	CASSRGTGSPYEQYF
TRBJ2-5	.	TRBV4-3	.	CASSQETQGKTQYF
TRBJ2-5	.	TRBV11-2	.	CASSPSVIVQETQYF
TRBJ2-5	.	TRBV15	.	CATSRDRETQYF
TRBJ2-3	TRBD2	TRBV6-5	.	CASSLSGIGTDTQYF
TRBJ2-1	TRBD2	TRBV29-1	.	CSAEREGRWYEQFF
TRBJ2-7	.	TRBV5-1	.	CASSLPQFHEQYF
TRBJ2-7	.	TRBV6-5	.	CASRSTGSYEQYF
TRBJ1-5	.	TRBV30	.	CAWSAQGSQPQHF
TRBJ2-1	.	TRBV2	.	CASSEHPRGSEQFF
TRBJ2-5	.	TRBV6-4	.	CASSEGQTQETQYF
TRBJ1-2	TRBD1	TRBV18	.	CASSPWDSRIYGYTF
TRBJ2-2	.	TRBV30	.	CAWSVQVATGELFF
TRBJ1-1	.	TRBV7-2	once	CASSLGDLRTEAFF
TRBJ1-1	.	TRBV7-9	.	CASSLGQVNTEAFF
TRBJ2-2	TRBD1	TRBV7-6	.	CASSLLTGRNTGELFF